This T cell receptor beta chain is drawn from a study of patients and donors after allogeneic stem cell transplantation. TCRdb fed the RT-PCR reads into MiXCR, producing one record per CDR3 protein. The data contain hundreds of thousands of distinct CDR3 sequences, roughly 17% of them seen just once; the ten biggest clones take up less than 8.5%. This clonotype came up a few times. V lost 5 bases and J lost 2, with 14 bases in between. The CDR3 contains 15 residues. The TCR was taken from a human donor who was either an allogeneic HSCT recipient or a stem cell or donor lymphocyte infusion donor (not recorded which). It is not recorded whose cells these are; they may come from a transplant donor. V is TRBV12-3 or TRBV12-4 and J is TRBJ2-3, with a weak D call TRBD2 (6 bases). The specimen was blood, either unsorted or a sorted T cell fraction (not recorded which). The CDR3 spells CASSLREWDTDTQYF. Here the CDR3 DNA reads TGTGCCAGCAGTCTCCGGGAGTGGGACACAGATACGCAGTATTTT.